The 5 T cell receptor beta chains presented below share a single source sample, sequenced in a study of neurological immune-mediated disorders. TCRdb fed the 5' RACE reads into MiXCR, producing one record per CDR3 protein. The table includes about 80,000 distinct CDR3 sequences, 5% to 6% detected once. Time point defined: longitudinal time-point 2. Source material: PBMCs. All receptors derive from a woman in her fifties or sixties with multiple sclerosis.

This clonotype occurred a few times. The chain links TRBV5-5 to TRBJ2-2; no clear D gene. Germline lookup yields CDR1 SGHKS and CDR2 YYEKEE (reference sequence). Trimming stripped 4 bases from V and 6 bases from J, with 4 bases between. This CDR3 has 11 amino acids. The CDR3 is CASSPPGELFF. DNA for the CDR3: TGTGCCAGCAGCCCCCCCGGGGAGCTGTTTTTT.

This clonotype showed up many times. The CDR3 bases are TGTGCCAGTAGCAACGAACAGGTCGGTAATGAAAAACTGTTTTTT. Its translation: CASSNEQVGNEKLFF. The chain is built from TRBV19 and TRBJ1-4, with D maybe TRBD1 (5 bases). With 6 bases removed from V and 4 bases from J, the gap between germline ends came to 15 bases. The CDR3 is 15 residues long. The germline V gene encodes CDR1 LNHDA and CDR2 SQIVND (reference sequence).

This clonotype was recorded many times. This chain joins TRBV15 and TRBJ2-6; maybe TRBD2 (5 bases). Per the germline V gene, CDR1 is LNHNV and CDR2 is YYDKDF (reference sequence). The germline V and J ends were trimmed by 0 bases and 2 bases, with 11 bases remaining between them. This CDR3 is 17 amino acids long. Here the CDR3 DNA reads TGTGCCACCAGCAGAGATAGTGGAGGAGCTGGGGCCAACGTCCTGACTTTC. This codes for CATSRDSGGAGANVLTF.

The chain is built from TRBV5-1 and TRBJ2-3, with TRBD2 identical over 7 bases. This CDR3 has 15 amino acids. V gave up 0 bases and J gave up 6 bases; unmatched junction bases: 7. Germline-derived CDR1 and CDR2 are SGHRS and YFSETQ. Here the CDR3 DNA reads TGCGCCAGCAGCTTGGTCAGCGGGAACACTGATACGCAGTATTTT. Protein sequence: CASSLVSGNTDTQYF.

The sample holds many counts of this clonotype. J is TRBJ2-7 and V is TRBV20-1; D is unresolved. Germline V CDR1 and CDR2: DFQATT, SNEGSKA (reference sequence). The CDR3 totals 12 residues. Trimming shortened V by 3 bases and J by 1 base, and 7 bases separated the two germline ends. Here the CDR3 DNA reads TGCAGTGCTAGTGTTGGATCCTACGAGCAGTACTTC. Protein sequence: CSASVGSYEQYF.